The present T cell receptor (beta chain) was sequenced within a study of T cell responses to AZD1222 COVID-19 vaccine. For the study at large: Analysis merged second doses at about 4 or about 12 weeks.

The germline V gene has CDR1 SGHRS and CDR2 YFSETQ. The CDR3 has 15 amino acids. The V end was cut by 4 bases, the J end by 5 bases, with 18 bases between. The data were produced by immunoSEQ multiplex PCR, yet TCRdb's version contains in-frame clones alone and is incomplete. There are approximately 100,000 clones in the sample; about 90% occur only once, and 6.5% to 9.5% lies in the top ten. The TCR comes from an adult in good health. The sample consisted of peripheral blood, taken on day 0 of AZD1222 vaccination. This chain connects TRBV5-1 to TRBJ1-1; no firm D call. The CDR3 sequence is CASSASVLLGTEAFF. The CDR3 DNA follows: TGCGCCAGCAGCGCCTCGGTACTGTTGGGGACTGAAGCTTTCTTT.